The 12 T cell receptor beta chains below were found in one sample sequenced in a study of blood T cells in healthy people across ages (dated by TCRdb to the mid-2010s). Library preparation employed 5' RACE. Sequencing was carried out with an Illumina HiSeq 2500. A second PCR of roughly 7 to 11 cycles was run with a J-beta primer mix and a sample-barcoded 5' primer. The public reads were reprocessed in TCRdb via fastp at Q25 and MiXCR, keeping in-frame beta chains. Each record represents a unique CDR3 protein, reported with the most common genes and DNA among its rows. In all, the sample holds around 670,000 distinct CDR3 sequences, and 25% to 35% of those were seen once. The top ten hold approximately 14% of the sample. Material for sequencing was blood. The receptors derive from a woman of 80 years or more in good health.

This clonotype was picked up many times. The J gene is TRBJ2-3, the V gene TRBV7-3; either TRBD1 or TRBD2 may supply D (5 bases each). V lost 5 bases and J 7 bases, leaving 10 bases between the germline ends. The germline V gene encodes CDR1 SGHTA and CDR2 FQGTGA. The CDR3 has 12 amino acids. The CDR3 region has the DNA TGTGCCAGCAGCCGGGACCTCAATACGCAGTATTTT. Translation gives CASSRDLNTQYF.

This chain links TRBV24-1 with TRBJ2-6; D is uncertain. Trimming pared 3 bases from V and 4 bases from J, leaving 6 bases between. From germline, CDR1 is KGHDR and CDR2 SFDVKD. CDR3 size: 14 residues. The CDR3 bases are TGTGCCACCAGTGATCCTTCCGGGGCCAACGTCCTGACTTTC. This sequence encodes CATSDPSGANVLTF.

This clonotype was counted only a few times. The chain joins TRBV20-1 to TRBJ1-3, with D possibly being TRBD1 (6 bases). The CDR3 is 14 residues long. Germline CDR1 reads DFQATT; CDR2 reads SNEGSKA (reference sequence). V lost 5 bases and J 0 bases, leaving 11 bases between the germline ends. The CDR3: CSAAPTGSGNTIYF. The CDR3 DNA follows: TGCAGTGCTGCACCGACAGGCTCTGGAAACACCATATATTTT.

Regarding this clonotype: A much larger clonotype is one base distant, so this may be a read error. The rearrangement joins TRBV29-1 to TRBJ2-5; 10 bases match TRBD2. The J call may be in error: the DNA end matches TRBJ2-1 better. The CDR3 spans 17 residues. Germline V lookup: CDR1 SQVTM, CDR2 ANQGSEA. The CDR3 is CSVETASGGFYQETQFF. The DNA for the CDR3 is TGCAGCGTTGAAACCGCTAGCGGGGGTTTTTACCAAGAGACCCAGTTCTTC.

This clonotype was observed at least ten times. This sequence joins TRBV3-1 and TRBJ2-5; D might be TRBD1 (5 bases). Germline-derived CDR1 and CDR2 are LGHDT and YNNKEL (reference sequence). The CDR3 extends over 14 amino acids. Trimming cost V 1 base and J 7 bases, with 13 bases left between them. The DNA of the CDR3 is TGTGCCAGCAGCCAAGTGGGTGGGCAGGGGACCCAGTACTTC. Protein sequence: CASSQVGGQGTQYF.

J is TRBJ2-1 and V is TRBV20-1; D gene uncertain. The CDR3 extends over 14 amino acids. V was clipped by 1 base and J by 8 bases, with 15 bases between them. CDR1 and CDR2 from the germline V gene are DFQATT and SNEGSKA (reference sequence). Written as DNA, the CDR3 is TGCAGTGCTAGAGGGGCGTTTTGGTACGATGAGCAGTTCTTC. This codes for CSARGAFWYDEQFF.

The V call is TRBV6-5, the J call TRBJ2-3; TRBD1 might be the D (6 bases). Germline V gene data show CDR1 as MNHEY and CDR2 as SVGAGI. The CDR3 spans 19 residues. V was clipped by 0 bases and J by 0 bases, with 19 bases between them. CDR3 region: CASSYSFRVDRPSTDTQYF. The CDR3 coding sequence is TGTGCCAGCAGTTACTCATTCAGGGTCGACAGGCCTAGCACAGATACGCAGTATTTT.

Details on this clonotype: Possible read error: a much larger clone is one base away. The V call is TRBV30, the J call TRBJ2-1, with TRBD2 as a possible D gene (7 bases). V lost 4 bases and J 0 bases, leaving 10 bases between the germline ends. This CDR3 has 14 residues. From germline, CDR1 is GTSNPN and CDR2 SVGIG (reference sequence). In DNA form, the CDR3 reads TGTGCCTGGACCGGGGGGCCCTCCTACAATGAGCAGTTCTTC. Translated: CAWTGGPSYNEQFF.

This clonotype has at least ten counts. The V call is TRBV5-1, the J call TRBJ2-7, with 16 bases fitting TRBD2. Germline V gene lookup returns CDR1 SGHRS and CDR2 YFSETQ. V shed 4 bases and J 1 base; nucleotides not matched to a gene: 8. The CDR3 spans 18 residues. The CDR3 DNA sequence: TGCGCCAGCAGCCCGGGACTAGCGGGGGGGCAGGGGTCCTACGAGCAGTACTTC. It is translated as CASSPGLAGGQGSYEQYF.

Of note for this clonotype: The missing conserved phenylalanine or tryptophan at the end of this CDR3 makes a read error likely. This chain uses TRBV20-1 with TRBJ2-1; TRBD1 aligns across 8 bases. From germline, CDR1 is DFQATT and CDR2 SNEGSKA (reference sequence). CDR3 length: 18 residues. Trimming took 2 bases from V and 4 from J; bases not matched to a gene: 16. The CDR3 coding sequence is TGCAGTGCTAGATCCTACGGACGGGGACAGGCCGCATACAATGAGCAGTTCAGC. Translation gives CSARSYGRGQAAYNEQFS.

This clonotype showed up many times. This chain connects TRBV20-1 to TRBJ1-4; 7 bases match TRBD1. From germline, CDR1 is DFQATT and CDR2 SNEGSKA (reference sequence). With 6 bases clipped from V and 8 bases from J, the junction kept 6 bases outside the gene matches. This CDR3 region has 12 residues. The CDR3, as DNA: TGCAGTGCGGGGACAGTACGGGAAAAACTGTTTTTT. This codes for CSAGTVREKLFF.

This clonotype has ten or more counts. V usage is TRBV6-5 and J usage is TRBJ2-4; 10 nucleotides line up with TRBD1. The CDR3 is 13 residues long. The J segment lost 8 bases and the V segment lost 8 bases, leaving 6 bases of the junction unmatched. The V gene's germline CDR1 is MNHEY and CDR2 SVGAGI. The DNA of the CDR3 is TGTGCCAGCGCCCGGGACAGGGGTGACATTCAGTACTTC. Residues: CASARDRGDIQYF.